The rows below give T cell receptor beta chains drawn from one sample of a study of Graves' ophthalmopathy and Graves' hyperthyroidism. TCRdb processed the multiplex PCR reads anew with MiXCR; each CDR3 protein has one entry. The sample gives 220,000 or so distinct CDR3 sequences, around a fifth of which show up once; more than 35% is in the top ten. Specimen: peripheral blood. Receptor source: a woman between 45 and 65 years old with Graves' ophthalmopathy. CDR3s include the opening cysteine and the closing phenylalanine or tryptophan. A D gene is named only where the DNA matches it firmly. Size values are once, few and many counts, or a class for expanded clones, and some rows have none.

d_call	v_call	clone_size	j_call	cdr3_nt	cdr3_aa
NA	TRBV9	many	TRBJ2-7	TGTGCCAGCAGCGTAGGCCAAGCGTCCTACGAGCAGTACTTC	CASSVGQASYEQYF
NA	TRBV6-1	many	TRBJ2-7	TGTGCCAGCAGCGCGTCGGGGTCCTACGAGCAGTACTTC	CASSASGSYEQYF
NA	TRBV2	few	TRBJ1-1	TGTGCCAGCAAATTGATCAACAAAGCTTTCTTT	CASKLINKAFF
NA	TRBV19	few	TRBJ1-1	TGTGCCAGTAGTGCGTCCCGGGGGGGGAACACTGAAGCTTTCTTT	CASSASRGGNTEAFF
TRBD1	TRBV5-1	many	TRBJ1-2	TGCGCCAGCAGCTCGGACAGGGGGGACGGCTACACCTTC	CASSSDRGDGYTF
NA	TRBV18	many	TRBJ2-7	TGTGCCAGCTCACCAAAGGAGAACGAGCAGTACTTC	CASSPKENEQYF
NA	TRBV29-1	many	TRBJ1-1	TGCAGCGTTGAAGTGGGGATGAACACTGAAGCTTTCTTT	CSVEVGMNTEAFF
NA	TRBV19	many	TRBJ1-6	TGTGCCAGTAGTAGTCAGGCTACGGTCCGTAATTCACCCCTCCACTTT	CASSSQATVRNSPLHF
NA	TRBV7-6	many	TRBJ1-1	TGTGCCAGCACCCGGCAGCCGAACACTGAAGCTTTCTTT	CASTRQPNTEAFF
TRBD1	TRBV30	NA	TRBJ1-6	TGTGCCTGGAGTGTACGAGCAGGGGGGTATAATTCACCCCTCCACTTT	CAWSVRAGGYNSPLHF
TRBD2	TRBV11-2	NA	TRBJ2-7	TGTGCCAGCAGCTTAGTGGCTAGCGGGACTGAGCAGTACTTC	CASSLVASGTEQYF
TRBD1	TRBV19	many	TRBJ1-1	TGTGCCAGTTGCCGACAGGGTAGGGCTGAAGCTTTCTTT	CASCRQGRAEAFF
NA	TRBV7-3	many	TRBJ1-2	TGTGCCAGCAGCCCCCACGGTGAGGCCGCTGGCTACACCTTC	CASSPHGEAAGYTF
NA	TRBV28	many	TRBJ2-7	TGTGCCAGCAGTTTATCGACGGGGCTAAGGTCCTACGAGCAGTACTTC	CASSLSTGLRSYEQYF
NA	TRBV12-3/TRBV12-4	NA	TRBJ1-5	TGTGCCAGCAGTTTAAGTACAGGCCGGCTACAGCCCCAGCATTTT	CASSLSTGRLQPQHF
NA	TRBV7-2	many	TRBJ1-2	TGTGCCAGCAGCAGCACCAACTATGGCTACACCTTC	CASSSTNYGYTF
TRBD1	TRBV7-2	many	TRBJ2-2	TGTGCCAGCAGAAGGACAGGGGAGGGCGGGGAGCTGTTTTTT	CASRRTGEGGELFF
NA	TRBV20-1	many	TRBJ2-7	TGCAGTGCTAGAGATCTTAGGACCTCGTACGAGCAGTACTTC	CSARDLRTSYEQYF
NA	TRBV20-1	many	TRBJ1-1	TGCAGTGGCAGAGTAGGATACACTGAAGCTTTCTTT	CSGRVGYTEAFF
NA	TRBV30	many	TRBJ1-2	TGTGCCTGGAGTTATATCGGAGGTGGCTACACCTTC	CAWSYIGGGYTF
NA	TRBV29-1	NA	TRBJ2-7	TGCAGCGTTGAGGACCATGACAACTCCTACGAGCAGTACTTC	CSVEDHDNSYEQYF
NA	TRBV28	NA	TRBJ2-7	TGTGCCAGCAGATACAGAAACACCGGGACTCAAAACCACGAGCAGTACTTC	CASRYRNTGTQNHEQYF
TRBD2	TRBV6-5	many	TRBJ2-7	TGTGCCAGCAGTCATGGACTAGCGGGGGAGCAGTACTTC	CASSHGLAGEQYF
NA	TRBV29-1	NA	TRBJ2-7	TGCAGCGGTGGGGAGGACGAGCAGTACTTC	CSGGEDEQYF
NA	TRBV12-3/TRBV12-4	many	TRBJ1-5	TGTGCCAGCGACCGAGGGGGGGCCAGTCAGCCCCAGCATTTT	CASDRGGASQPQHF
NA	TRBV24-1	many	TRBJ1-5	TGTGCCACCAGTCGTAAGGGATCCGGGTCTCCCCAGCATTTT	CATSRKGSGSPQHF
NA	TRBV5-1	NA	TRBJ1-5	TGCGCCAGCAGCCCGCAGGGATATAGCAATCAGCCCCAGCATTTT	CASSPQGYSNQPQHF
TRBD1	TRBV7-2	many	TRBJ2-7	TGTGCCAGCAGCTTAGCAGGGACAGGGAGCTACGAGCAGTACTTC	CASSLAGTGSYEQYF
NA	TRBV24-1	many	TRBJ1-2	TGTGCCACCAGTGGTTGGGGGAACACTAACTATGGCTACACCTTC	CATSGWGNTNYGYTF
TRBD2	TRBV7-8	many	TRBJ2-7	TGTGCCAGCAGCAACCTAGCGGGAGAACCTCGCGAGCAGTACTTC	CASSNLAGEPREQYF
NA	TRBV20-1	NA	TRBJ1-6	TGCAGTGCTTCCCGCGGGACGGCCAATTCACCCCTCCACTTT	CSASRGTANSPLHF
NA	TRBV28	many	TRBJ2-5	TGTGCCAGCAGTTTGGGGTGGGAGACCCAGTACTTC	CASSLGWETQYF
NA	TRBV20-1	many	TRBJ2-7	TGCAGTGCTAGAGGTATGGACACAAGCTCCTACGAGCAGTACTTC	CSARGMDTSSYEQYF
NA	TRBV6-2/TRBV6-3	many	TRBJ2-5	TGTGCCAGCGGCCGATCGTGGCGAGAGACCCAGTACTTC	CASGRSWRETQYF
NA	TRBV28	many	TRBJ2-7	TGTGCCAGCGCAGATGGGGTTTACGAGCAGTACTTC	CASADGVYEQYF
TRBD1	TRBV20-1	NA	TRBJ1-6	TGCAGTGTCCAGTCGGACAGGGGGAATTCACCCCTCCACTTT	CSVQSDRGNSPLHF
NA	TRBV5-1	NA	TRBJ1-2	TGCGCCAGCAGAAACTGGGGCGATGACTATGGCTACACCTTC	CASRNWGDDYGYTF
NA	TRBV5-1	many	TRBJ2-2	TGCGCCAGCAGCTCCTTAGTCGTGACAGCAAACGCCGGGGAGCTGTTTTTT	CASSSLVVTANAGELFF
NA	TRBV12-3/TRBV12-4	many	TRBJ1-5	TGTGCCAGCAGTTTAGACAGCGTCAATCAGCCCCAGCATTTT	CASSLDSVNQPQHF
NA	TRBV7-9	many	TRBJ2-7	TGTGCCAGCAGCCACCCAAGTGAGGGGACCGGGGAGCAGTACTTC	CASSHPSEGTGEQYF
TRBD2	TRBV28	many	TRBJ2-7	TGTGCCAGCAGCTCCAAACTAGCGGGAGTTGCCTACGAGCAGTACTTC	CASSSKLAGVAYEQYF
TRBD2	TRBV27	once	TRBJ2-7	TGTGCCAGCAGACTAGCGGGAGCAGCCGAGCAGTACTTC	CASRLAGAAEQYF
NA	TRBV15	NA	TRBJ2-2	TGTGCCACCAGCAGAGTCCCCGGTGAGGGCACCGGGGAGCTGTTTTTT	CATSRVPGEGTGELFF
NA	TRBV7-2	many	TRBJ1-1	TGTGCCAGCAGCTTAAAACAGAACACTGAAGCTTTCTTT	CASSLKQNTEAFF
TRBD2	TRBV12-3/TRBV12-4	NA	TRBJ2-3	TGTGCCAGCAGTCTCCCCTGGGGGGGGGGCACAGATACGCAGTATTTT	CASSLPWGGGTDTQYF
NA	TRBV12-3/TRBV12-4	many	TRBJ2-7	TGTGCCAGCAGTTTTCAGGGGGGATACTACGAGCAGTACTTC	CASSFQGGYYEQYF
NA	TRBV9	many	TRBJ1-1	TGTGCCAGCAGCCCCCTGCGACACACTGAAGCTTTCTTT	CASSPLRHTEAFF
NA	TRBV5-4	few	TRBJ1-3	TGTGCCAGCAGCCCAGTCGGGGTCTCCTCTGGAAACACCATATATTTT	CASSPVGVSSGNTIYF
TRBD2	TRBV29-1	many	TRBJ2-7	TGCAGCGTAGGAAGCGGGAGGGCCTACGAGCAGTACTTC	CSVGSGRAYEQYF
NA	TRBV5-1	few	TRBJ2-2	TGCGCCAGCAGCTTGGACAGGGCGGATTTGGCCGGGGAGCTGTTTTTT	CASSLDRADLAGELFF
NA	TRBV6-1	many	TRBJ2-2	TGTGCCAGCAGTGAATGGAACACCGGGGAGCTGTTTTTT	CASSEWNTGELFF
NA	TRBV7-9	many	TRBJ1-1	TGCCGATCGGGTGTAGCTGAAGCTTTCTTT	CRSGVAEAFF
TRBD2	TRBV20-1	many	TRBJ2-5	TGCAGTGCTCGTGGACTAGCGGATAAAGAGACCCAGTACTTC	CSARGLADKETQYF
NA	TRBV11-2	few	TRBJ2-6	TGTGCCAGCAGCTTGAGGGTTATTGGGGCTGGGGCCAACGTCCTGACTTTC	CASSLRVIGAGANVLTF
NA	TRBV11-3	few	TRBJ2-3	TGTGCCAGCAGCTTAGATCCCAGCACAGATACGCAGTATTTT	CASSLDPSTDTQYF
TRBD2	TRBV2	NA	TRBJ2-3	TGTGCCAGCAGAGCCCGGGGACTAGCGGGAGGGCCTAAAGATACGCAGTATTTT	CASRARGLAGGPKDTQYF